These 9 T cell receptor beta chains were sequenced from one sample in a study of blood T cell repertoires in COVID-19. Assay used: immunoSEQ multiplex PCR; TCRdb lists only in-frame clones, some missing. The top ten hold approximately 5.5% of the sample, which has about 250,000 clones, about 82% seen once. Sequences were obtained from peripheral blood. The receptors here all came from a woman of 80 years or more with COVID-19, enrolled during active disease.

Notes on this clone: This CDR3 is also generated by other DNA sequences in the sample. The chain uses TRBV20-1 and TRBJ2-5; D remains unclear. Germline V CDR1 and CDR2: DFQATT, SNEGSKA (reference sequence). Trimming removed 1 base at V and 2 bases at J, with 2 bases between. This CDR3 is built from 11 residues. The CDR3 loop reads CSARAQETQYF. The DNA of the CDR3 is TGCAGTGCTAGAGCTCAAGAGACCCAGTACTTC.

The V gene is TRBV3-1 (or the pseudogene TRBV3-2), the J gene TRBJ1-5; the D is unclear. This CDR3 region has 15 residues. V was trimmed by 1 base and J by 6 bases, leaving 13 bases between them. CDR1 is LGHDT and CDR2 is YNNKEL in the germline V gene (reference sequence). The CDR3 nucleotides read TGTGCCAGCAGCCAAGGTAGTACGGGGAGTCAGCCCCAGCATTTT. Protein sequence: CASSQGSTGSQPQHF.

The CDR3 loop reads CASSEPGGKLFF. In nucleotides, the CDR3 is TGTGCCAGCAGTGAACCGGGTGGAAAACTGTTTTTT. V gene TRBV6-1 combines with J gene TRBJ1-4, with D uncertain. CDR1 is MNHNS, CDR2 SASEGT, per germline. V was pared by 2 bases and J by 10 bases, with 8 bases between. The CDR3 extends over 12 amino acids.

This chain joins TRBV5-4 and TRBJ1-1; D is perhaps TRBD1 (5 bases). From germline, CDR1 is SGHNT and CDR2 YYREEE (reference sequence). V lost 2 bases and J lost 6, with 8 bases in between. The CDR3 has 12 residues. CDR3 sequence: CASSFWGAEAFF. Here the CDR3 DNA reads TGTGCCAGCAGCTTTTGGGGGGCTGAAGCTTTCTTT.

This clone appeared a few times. The J gene is TRBJ2-2, the V gene TRBV4-3; 8 nucleotides match TRBD2. The germline gives CDR1 LGHNA, CDR2 YSLEER. The V segment lost 0 bases and the J segment 0 bases; nucleotides outside the gene matches: 3. The CDR3 has 17 residues. The CDR3 coding sequence is TGCGCCAGCAGCCAAGACTCCGGGGGGGCGAACACCGGGGAGCTGTTTTTT. Encoded protein: CASSQDSGGANTGELFF.

The chain's CDR3 is CASSLGSTNEKLFF. The DNA for the CDR3 is TGTGCCAGCAGCTTGGGGAGCACTAATGAAAAACTGTTTTTT. The rearrangement uses TRBV5-4 and TRBJ1-4; D gene ambiguous. The germline V and J ends were trimmed by 0 bases and 2 bases, with 5 bases remaining between them. Looked up from germline, CDR1 is SGHNT and CDR2 is YYREEE (reference sequence). This CDR3 has 14 amino acids.

This chain links TRBV18 with TRBJ1-2; no definite D call. In germline, CDR1 is KGHSH, CDR2 LQKENI. Trimming removed 2 bases from V and 8 bases from J, with 9 bases in between. This CDR3 has 12 amino acids. The CDR3 DNA is TGTGCCAGCTCACCAGTCTCGCGGGGCTACACCTTC. This encodes CASSPVSRGYTF.

The chain joins TRBV27 to TRBJ1-1; D possibly corresponds to TRBD1 (5 bases). The germline gives CDR1 MNHEY, CDR2 SMNVEV (reference sequence). There are 12 residues in the CDR3. Trimming took 3 bases from V and 6 from J, leaving 8 bases between them. The CDR3 loop is CASSFQGSEAFF. The DNA of the CDR3 is TGTGCCAGCAGTTTCCAGGGCTCTGAAGCTTTCTTT.

This clone was counted between two and nine times. The V and J genes are TRBV20-1 and TRBJ1-2; 7 bases match TRBD1. The CDR3 extends over 16 amino acids. V was clipped by 3 bases and J by 3 bases; unmatched bases: 13. The germline V gene has CDR1 DFQATT and CDR2 SNEGSKA (reference sequence). The CDR3: CSASEGGSLMDYGYTF. The CDR3 nucleotides read TGCAGTGCTAGTGAAGGGGGCAGTCTAATGGACTATGGCTACACCTTC.